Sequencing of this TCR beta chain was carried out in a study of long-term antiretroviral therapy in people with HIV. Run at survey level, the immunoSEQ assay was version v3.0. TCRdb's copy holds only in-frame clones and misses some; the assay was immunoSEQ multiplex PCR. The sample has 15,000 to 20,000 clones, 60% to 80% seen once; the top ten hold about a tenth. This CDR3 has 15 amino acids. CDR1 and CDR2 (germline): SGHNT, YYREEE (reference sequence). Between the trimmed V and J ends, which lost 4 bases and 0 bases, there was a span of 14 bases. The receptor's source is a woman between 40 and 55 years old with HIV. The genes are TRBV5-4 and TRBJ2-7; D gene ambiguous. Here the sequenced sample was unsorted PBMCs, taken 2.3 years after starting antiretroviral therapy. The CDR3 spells CASSRAAARSYEQYF. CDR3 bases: TGTGCCAGCAGCAGGGCGGCGGCTCGCTCCTACGAGCAGTACTTC.